Listed below are T cell receptor beta chains from one sample, sequenced in a study of Graves' ophthalmopathy and Graves' hyperthyroidism. TCRdb passed the multiplex PCR reads through MiXCR, listing each CDR3 protein once. The data show 620,000 or so distinct CDR3 sequences, with roughly 20% seen just once and roughly 7.4% held by the top ten. Sequenced: peripheral blood. All receptors come from a woman aged 18-29 years with stable Graves' hyperthyroidism. Some clones in this sample may be carry-over from other donors' samples. CDR3s include the opening cysteine and the closing phenylalanine or tryptophan.

>TRBV2|16
CASSGGTWQINQPQHF
>TRBV12-3/TRBV12-4|15
CASSWARAGNTEAFF
>TRBV20-1|14
CSAAGPSSVHEQYF
>TRBV6-2/TRBV6-3|15
CASSPGAFFWYEQYF
>TRBV6-4|11
CARRCVRPQHF
>TRBV5-1|13
CASSLVGFTEAFF
>TRBV28|14
CASRPPRGSETQYF
>TRBV6-1|15
CASKVDLGGLGALHF
>TRBV15|15
CATSGQQGVTSPLHF
>TRBV28|16
CASTPSGPGGRQPQHF
>TRBV5-1|15
CASSGTSGSPETQYF
>TRBV6-1|14
CASTKKGSLGGYTF
>TRBV12-3/TRBV12-4|16
CASSFRTGVSNQPQHF
>TRBV12-3/TRBV12-4|16
CASSLSGTQYQYEQYF
>TRBV7-3|16
CASSLSGTRNKETQYF
>TRBV5-1|14
CASSLDRGGTEAFF
>TRBV28|15
CATDDGGGRGGELLF
>TRBV19|16
CASSSLPGQENYGYTF
>TRBV29-1|13
CSVVKDRGTEAFF
>TRBV12-3/TRBV12-4|13
CASSTVGNQPQHF
>TRBV10-3|14
CAISVGTNQETQYF
>TRBV30|13
CAWSVARSYGYTF